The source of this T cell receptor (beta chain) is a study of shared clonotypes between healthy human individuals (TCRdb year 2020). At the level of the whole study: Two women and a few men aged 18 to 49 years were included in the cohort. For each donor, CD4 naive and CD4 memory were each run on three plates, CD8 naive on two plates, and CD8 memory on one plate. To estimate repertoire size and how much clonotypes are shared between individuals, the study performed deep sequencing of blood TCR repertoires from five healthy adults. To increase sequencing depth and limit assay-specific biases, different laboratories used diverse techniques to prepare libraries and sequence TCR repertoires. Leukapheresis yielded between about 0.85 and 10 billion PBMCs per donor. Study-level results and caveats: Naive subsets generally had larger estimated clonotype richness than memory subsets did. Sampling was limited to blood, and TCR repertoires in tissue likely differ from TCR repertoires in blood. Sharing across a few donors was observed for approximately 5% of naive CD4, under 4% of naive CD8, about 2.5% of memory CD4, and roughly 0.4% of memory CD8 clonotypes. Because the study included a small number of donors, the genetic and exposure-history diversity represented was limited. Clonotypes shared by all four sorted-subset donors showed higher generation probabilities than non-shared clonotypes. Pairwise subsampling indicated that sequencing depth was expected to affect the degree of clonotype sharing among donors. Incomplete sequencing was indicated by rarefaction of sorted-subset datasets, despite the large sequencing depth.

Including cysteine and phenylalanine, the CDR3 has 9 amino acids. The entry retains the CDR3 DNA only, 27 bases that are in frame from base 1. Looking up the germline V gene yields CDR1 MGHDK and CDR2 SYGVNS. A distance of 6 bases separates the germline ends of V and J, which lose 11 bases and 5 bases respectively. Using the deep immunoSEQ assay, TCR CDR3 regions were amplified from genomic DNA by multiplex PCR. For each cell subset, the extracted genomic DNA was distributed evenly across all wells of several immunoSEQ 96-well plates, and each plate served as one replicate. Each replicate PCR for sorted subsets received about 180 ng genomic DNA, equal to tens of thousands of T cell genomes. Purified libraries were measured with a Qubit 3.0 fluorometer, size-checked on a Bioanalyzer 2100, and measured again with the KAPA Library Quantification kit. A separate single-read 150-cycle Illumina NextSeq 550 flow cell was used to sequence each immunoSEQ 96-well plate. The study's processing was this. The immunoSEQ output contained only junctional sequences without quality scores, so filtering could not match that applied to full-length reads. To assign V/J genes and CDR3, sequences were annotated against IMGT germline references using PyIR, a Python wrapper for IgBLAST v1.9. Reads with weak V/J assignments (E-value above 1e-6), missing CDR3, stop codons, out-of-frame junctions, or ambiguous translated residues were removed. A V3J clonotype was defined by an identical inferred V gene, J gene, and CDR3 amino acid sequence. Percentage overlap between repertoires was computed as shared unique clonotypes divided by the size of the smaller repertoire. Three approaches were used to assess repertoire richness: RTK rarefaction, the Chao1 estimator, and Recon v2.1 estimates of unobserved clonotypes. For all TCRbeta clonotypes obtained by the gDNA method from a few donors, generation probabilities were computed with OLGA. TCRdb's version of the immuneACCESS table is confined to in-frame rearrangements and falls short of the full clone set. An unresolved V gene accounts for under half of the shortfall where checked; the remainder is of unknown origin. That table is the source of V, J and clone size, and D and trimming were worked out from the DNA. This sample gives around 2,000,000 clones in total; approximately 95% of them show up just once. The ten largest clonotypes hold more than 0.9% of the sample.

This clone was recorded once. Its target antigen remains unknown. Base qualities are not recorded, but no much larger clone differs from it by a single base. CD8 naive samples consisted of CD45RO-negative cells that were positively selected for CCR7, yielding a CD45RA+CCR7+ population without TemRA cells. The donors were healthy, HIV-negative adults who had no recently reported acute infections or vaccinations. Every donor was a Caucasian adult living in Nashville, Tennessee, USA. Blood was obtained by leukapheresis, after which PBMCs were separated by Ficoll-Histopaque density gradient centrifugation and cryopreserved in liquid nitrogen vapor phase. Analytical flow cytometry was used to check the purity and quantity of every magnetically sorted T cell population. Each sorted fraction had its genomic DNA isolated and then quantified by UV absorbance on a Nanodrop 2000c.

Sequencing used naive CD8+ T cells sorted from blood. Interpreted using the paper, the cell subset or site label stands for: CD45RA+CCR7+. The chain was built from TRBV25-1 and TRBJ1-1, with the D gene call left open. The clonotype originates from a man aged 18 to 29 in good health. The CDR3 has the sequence CAAGTEAFF. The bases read TGTGCCGCTGGGACTGAAGCTTTCTTT. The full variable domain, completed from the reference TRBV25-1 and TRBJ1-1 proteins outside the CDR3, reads EADIYQTPRYLVIGTGKKITLECSQTMGHDKMYWYQQDPGMELHLIHYSYGVNSTEKGDLSSESTVSRIRTEHFPLTLESARPSHTSQYLCAAGTEAFFGQGTRLTVV.